These 23 T cell receptor beta chains were sequenced from one sample in a study of T-cell reconstitution after alpha-beta-depleted transplantation in children. During its preparation, the TCRbeta library received unique molecular identifiers. Using its own MiXCR run on the PCR reads, TCRdb lists one record per CDR3 protein. This table holds under 750,000 distinct CDR3 sequences, approximately 22% found once. The starting material was PBMCs, mostly from graft donor cells, obtained 360 days after TCRalphabeta/CD19-depleted stem cell transplant. The source is a boy less than two years old who had a stem cell transplant for acute myeloid leukemia, so the T cells may come from the graft donor.

This chain joins TRBV7-3 and TRBJ1-6, with 9 bases lining up with TRBD1. The V segment lost 5 bases and the J segment 7 bases; nucleotides outside the gene matches: 9. The CDR3 loop spans 16 amino acids. Germline V gene data show CDR1 as SGHTA and CDR2 as FQGTGA. The CDR3 region is CASSPAGQGRNSPLHF. The CDR3 DNA sequence: TGTGCCAGCAGCCCGGCGGGACAGGGAAGAAATTCACCCCTCCACTTT.

The table lists this clonotype with many counts. The chain employs TRBV7-2 and TRBJ2-1; 10 bases match TRBD2. V trimming: 0 bases; J trimming: 4 bases; junction bases outside the gene matches: 12. CDR1 and CDR2 from the germline V gene are SGHTA and FQGNSA. This CDR3 is 19 amino acids long. The CDR3 protein is CASSLAPRAGGTLYNEQFF. CDR3 nucleotide sequence: TGTGCCAGCAGCTTAGCGCCCCGAGCGGGGGGGACTTTGTACAATGAGCAGTTCTTC.

The rearrangement uses TRBV20-1 and TRBJ2-1, with D perhaps being TRBD1 or TRBD2 (5 bases each). Germline assignment: CDR1 DFQATT and CDR2 SNEGSKA (reference sequence). The CDR3 totals 14 residues. V was trimmed by 6 bases and J by 0 bases, leaving 12 bases between them. The CDR3 DNA reads as TGCAGTGCCCTGAGGGGTAGCTCCTACAATGAGCAGTTCTTC. The encoded protein is CSALRGSSYNEQFF.

This clonotype was seen many times. The chain couples TRBV6-1 to TRBJ2-5; tentative D call: TRBD2 (5 bases). V was shortened by 6 bases and J by 2 bases, with 16 bases between the two germline ends. Germline CDR1 and CDR2: MNHNS and SASEGT. There are 15 residues in the CDR3. This chain's CDR3 is CASSSLGGPQETQYF. CDR3 DNA sequence: TGTGCCAGCAGCTCGTTAGGAGGACCGCAAGAGACCCAGTACTTC.

This clonotype was recorded many times. The chain has TRBV7-9 and TRBJ2-1, with TRBD1 as a possible D gene (5 bases). V dropped 7 bases and J dropped 8 bases, with 18 bases sitting between them. This CDR3 is 14 amino acids long. The germline gives CDR1 SEHNR, CDR2 FQNEAQ (reference sequence). The CDR3: CASMDRQLRDEQFF. CDR3 nucleotides: TGTGCCAGCATGGACCGACAGCTTCGGGATGAGCAGTTCTTC.

The table lists this clonotype with many counts. V is TRBV4-1 and J is TRBJ2-5; D call uncertain. The CDR3 is made up of 13 amino acids. Germline V lookup: CDR1 MGHRA, CDR2 YSYEKL. The ends were cut back, 3 bases at V and 2 bases at J, with 7 bases in the middle. The CDR3 DNA reads TGCGCCAGCAGCCATCAGCAACAAGAGACCCAGTACTTC. Its protein product is CASSHQQQETQYF.

This clonotype was found a few times. The CDR3 loop is CATSDYADTQYF. The DNA of the CDR3 is TGTGCCACCAGTGATTATGCAGATACGCAGTATTTT. This chain connects TRBV24-1 to TRBJ2-3, with D unclear. The CDR3 spans 12 residues. The germline V and J ends were trimmed by 2 bases and 4 bases, with 3 bases remaining between them. The germline V gene encodes CDR1 KGHDR and CDR2 SFDVKD.

The chain couples TRBV6-1 to TRBJ2-7; 7 bases are a match to TRBD1. This CDR3 has 16 amino acids. Per germline, CDR1 MNHNS and CDR2 SASEGT. Germline trimming cut 6 bases from V and 1 base from J; bases unmatched to any gene: 12. The CDR3 nucleotides read TGTGCCAGCAGCCTCGGAAGGGGGCAAGCGTCCTACGAGCAGTACGTC. Its protein product is CASSLGRGQASYEQYV.

This clonotype was detected ten times or more. The chain recombines TRBV27 with TRBJ1-1, with 7 bases fitting TRBD1. The J segment lost 0 bases and the V segment lost 6 bases, leaving 4 bases of the junction unmatched. This CDR3 has 14 amino acids. CDR1 is MNHEY, CDR2 SMNVEV, per germline (reference sequence). CDR3 sequence: CASSRQGLNTEAFF. CDR3 in DNA: TGTGCCAGCAGCCGACAGGGATTGAACACTGAAGCTTTCTTT.

This clonotype occurred a few times. The gene calls are TRBV12-3 or TRBV12-4 and TRBJ2-2; D is uncertain. Trimming shortened V by 1 base and J by 1 base, and 7 bases separated the two germline ends. The CDR3 totals 15 residues. In DNA, the CDR3 is TGTGCCAGCAGTTTAGGGTGGAGGAACACCGGGGAGCTGTTTTTT. Its translation: CASSLGWRNTGELFF.

A few counts support this clonotype. The gene calls are TRBV7-2 and TRBJ2-6; TRBD1 agrees at 7 bases. J was trimmed by 0 bases and V by 0 bases; bases with no gene match: 11. CDR3 length: 20 amino acids. Germline CDR1 is SGHTA and CDR2 is FQGNSA. CDR3 nucleotides: TGTGCCAGCAGCTTAGCCCGAAGGGACAGAAAAGTCTCTGGGGCCAACGTCCTGACTTTC. It specifies CASSLARRDRKVSGANVLTF. The whole variable domain, remainder taken from reference TRBV7-2 and TRBJ2-6, is GAGVSQSPSNKVTEKGKDVELRCDPISGHTALYWYRQSLGQGLEFLIYFQGNSAPDKSGLPSDRFSAERTGGSVSTLTIQRTQQEDSAVYLCASSLARRDRKVSGANVLTFGAGSRLTVL.

This clonotype showed up many times. The chain uses TRBV5-1 and TRBJ2-2; D unclear. Germline values: CDR1 SGHRS, CDR2 YFSETQ. The CDR3 contains 11 residues. The V gene lost 9 bases and the J gene lost 6 bases, with 9 bases spanning the gap. CDR3 protein: CAIMVAGELFF. DNA of the CDR3: TGCGCCATCATGGTAGCCGGGGAGCTGTTTTTT.

This clonotype was recorded a few times. The rearrangement uses TRBV4-1 and TRBJ2-1; no firm D call. Germline lookup yields CDR1 MGHRA and CDR2 YSYEKL. The CDR3 spans 16 residues. Trimming stripped 0 bases from V and 0 bases from J, with 9 bases between. The CDR3 DNA is TGCGCCAGCAGCCAAGATTGGGTCAGCTCCTACAATGAGCAGTTCTTC. This gives the protein CASSQDWVSSYNEQFF.

This clonotype has ten or more counts. The CDR3 coding sequence is TGTGCCAGCAGTTTAGGCGGGGCCAACGAGCAGTACGTC. Its protein product is CASSLGGANEQYV. The chain combines TRBV12-3 or TRBV12-4 with TRBJ2-7; possible D gene TRBD2, 6 bases. The length of the CDR3 is 13 residues. The V and J ends lost 1 base and 5 bases respectively, with 9 bases between them.

The DNA for the CDR3 is TGTGCCAGCAGCAGCCCTACGGCAGGGAGCTCCTACAATGAGCAGTTCTTC. It specifies CASSSPTAGSSYNEQFF. The chain recombines TRBV28 with TRBJ2-1; tentatively, D is TRBD1 or TRBD2 (5 bases each). Per the germline V gene, CDR1 is MDHEN and CDR2 is SYDVKM. The CDR3 length is 17 residues. V was trimmed by 6 bases and J by 0 bases, leaving 18 bases between them. Combining the CDR3 with reference TRBV28 and TRBJ2-1 gives the whole variable domain DVKVTQSSRYLVKRTGEKVFLECVQDMDHENMFWYRQDPGLGLRLIYFSYDVKMKEKGDIPEGYSVSREKKERFSLILESASTNQTSMYLCASSSPTAGSSYNEQFFGPGTRLTVL.

In its sample, this clonotype was seen a few times. This chain uses TRBV20-1 with TRBJ2-3; TRBD2 agrees at 8 bases. The J segment lost 1 base and the V segment lost 5 bases, leaving 5 bases of the junction unmatched. CDR1 and CDR2 (germline): DFQATT, SNEGSKA (reference sequence). CDR3 length: 14 amino acids. CDR3 bases: TGCAGTGCTTTTTCGGGGGGGGGCACAGATACGCAGTATTTT. Translation gives CSAFSGGGTDTQYF.

In its sample, this clonotype was seen a few times. CDR3 nucleotides: TGTGCCAGCAGCCCCGGGACTCTCTTGAACACCGGGGAGCTGTTTTTT. Protein product: CASSPGTLLNTGELFF. V gene TRBV7-2 combines with J gene TRBJ2-2; TRBD2 might be the D (6 bases). This CDR3 is 16 amino acids long. Germline CDR1 SGHTA, CDR2 FQGNSA. V shed 5 bases and J shed 1 base, with 14 bases lying between them.

The chain joins TRBV3-1 to TRBJ1-5; no firm D call. This CDR3 region has 14 residues. The V gene's germline CDR1 is LGHDT and CDR2 YNNKEL (reference sequence). The V and J ends lost 3 bases and 3 bases respectively, with 9 bases between them. The CDR3 nucleotides read TGTGCCAGCAGCCAGGGTAGGGCCAATCAGCCCCAGCATTTT. This encodes CASSQGRANQPQHF.

This clonotype was seen repeatedly, ten times or more. The chain couples TRBV20-1 to TRBJ2-7, with D maybe TRBD1 (5 bases). This CDR3 comprises 14 residues. Germline lookup yields CDR1 DFQATT and CDR2 SNEGSKA (reference sequence). V lost 0 bases, J lost 11 bases, and 20 bases lay in between. CDR3 region: CSAREGSWGSAEYF. CDR3 bases: TGCAGTGCTAGAGAAGGTTCGTGGGGCAGTGCTGAGTACTTC.

The chain recombines TRBV29-1 with TRBJ2-2; unclear D gene. Germline CDR1 SQVTM, CDR2 ANQGSEA. This CDR3 has 14 residues. V was pared by 7 bases and J by 1 base, with 13 bases between. DNA for the CDR3: TGCAGCGCAAGCTCGTGGGGGAACACCGGGGAGCTGTTTTTT. It translates to CSASSWGNTGELFF.

This clonotype was picked up many times. The CDR3 region is CASSFNSRGEQYF. CDR3 sequence (DNA): TGCGCCAGCAGCTTCAATAGTAGGGGCGAGCAGTACTTC. The chain employs TRBV5-1 and TRBJ2-7; TRBD1 might be the D (5 bases). Germline V gives CDR1 SGHRS, CDR2 YFSETQ. The V gene lost 2 bases and the J gene lost 6 bases, with 12 bases spanning the gap. CDR3 length: 13 amino acids.

This clonotype has at least ten counts. The chain employs TRBV29-1 and TRBJ1-1; maybe TRBD1 (6 bases). V lost 7 bases, J lost 8 bases, and 11 bases lay in between. CDR1 and CDR2 from the germline V gene are SQVTM and ANQGSEA. This CDR3 is built from 10 residues. Written as DNA, the CDR3 is TGCAGCGGTGGGACACCCGAAGCTTTCTTT. It codes for CSGGTPEAFF.

CDR3 DNA: TGTGCCAGCAGCGACGTGTTTGAGCAGTTCTTC. This encodes CASSDVFEQFF. The chain employs TRBV7-9 and TRBJ2-1, with no clear D. CDR3 length: 11 amino acids. In germline, CDR1 is SEHNR, CDR2 FQNEAQ (reference sequence). Between the trimmed V and J ends, which lost 5 bases and 9 bases, there was a span of 8 bases.